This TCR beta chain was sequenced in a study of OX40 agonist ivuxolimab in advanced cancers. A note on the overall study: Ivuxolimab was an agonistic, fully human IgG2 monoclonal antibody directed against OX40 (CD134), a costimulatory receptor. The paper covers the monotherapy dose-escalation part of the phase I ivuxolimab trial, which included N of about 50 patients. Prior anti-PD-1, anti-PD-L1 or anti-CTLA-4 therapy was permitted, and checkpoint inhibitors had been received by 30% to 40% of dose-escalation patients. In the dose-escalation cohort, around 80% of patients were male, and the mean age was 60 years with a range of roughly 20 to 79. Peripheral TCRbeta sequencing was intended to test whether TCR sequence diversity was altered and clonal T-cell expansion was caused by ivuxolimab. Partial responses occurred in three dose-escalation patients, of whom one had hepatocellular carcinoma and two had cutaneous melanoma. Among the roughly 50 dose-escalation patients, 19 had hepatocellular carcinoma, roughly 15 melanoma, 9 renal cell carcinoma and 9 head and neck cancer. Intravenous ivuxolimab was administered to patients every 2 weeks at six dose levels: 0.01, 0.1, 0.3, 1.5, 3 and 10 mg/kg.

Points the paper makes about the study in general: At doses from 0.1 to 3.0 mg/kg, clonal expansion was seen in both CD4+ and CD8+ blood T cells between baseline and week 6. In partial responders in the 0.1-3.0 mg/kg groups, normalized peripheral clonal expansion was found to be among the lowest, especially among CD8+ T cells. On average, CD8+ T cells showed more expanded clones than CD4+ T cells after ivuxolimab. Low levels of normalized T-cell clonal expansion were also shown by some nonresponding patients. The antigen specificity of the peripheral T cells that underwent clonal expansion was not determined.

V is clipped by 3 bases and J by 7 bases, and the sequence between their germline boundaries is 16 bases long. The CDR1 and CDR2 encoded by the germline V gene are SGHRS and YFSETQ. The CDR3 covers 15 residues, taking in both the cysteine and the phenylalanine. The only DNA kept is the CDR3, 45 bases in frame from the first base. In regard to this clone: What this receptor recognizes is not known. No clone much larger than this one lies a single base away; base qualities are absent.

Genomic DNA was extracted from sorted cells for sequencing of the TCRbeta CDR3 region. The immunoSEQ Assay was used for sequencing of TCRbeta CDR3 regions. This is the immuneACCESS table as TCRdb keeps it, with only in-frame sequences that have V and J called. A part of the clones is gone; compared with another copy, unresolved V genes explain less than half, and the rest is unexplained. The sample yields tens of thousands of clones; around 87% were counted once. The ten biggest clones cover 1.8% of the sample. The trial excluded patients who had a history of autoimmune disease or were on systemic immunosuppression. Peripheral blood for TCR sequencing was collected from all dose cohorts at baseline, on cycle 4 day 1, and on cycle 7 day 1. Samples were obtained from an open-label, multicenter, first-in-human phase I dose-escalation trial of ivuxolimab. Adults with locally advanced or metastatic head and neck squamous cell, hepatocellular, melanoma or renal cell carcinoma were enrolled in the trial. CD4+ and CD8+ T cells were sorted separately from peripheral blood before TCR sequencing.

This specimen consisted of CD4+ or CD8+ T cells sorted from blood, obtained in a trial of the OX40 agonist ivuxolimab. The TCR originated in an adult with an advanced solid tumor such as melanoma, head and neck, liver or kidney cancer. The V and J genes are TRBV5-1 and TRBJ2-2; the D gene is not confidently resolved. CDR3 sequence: CASSSEPVRGGELFF. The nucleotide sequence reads TGCGCCAGCAGCTCAGAGCCCGTACGAGGCGGGGAGCTGTTTTTT. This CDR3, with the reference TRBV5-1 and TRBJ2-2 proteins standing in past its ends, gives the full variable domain KAGVTQTPRYLIKTRGQQVTLSCSPISGHRSVSWYQQTPGQGLQFLFEYFSETQRNKGNFPGRFSGRQFSNSRSEMNVSTLELGDSALYLCASSSEPVRGGELFFGEGSRLTVL.